This T cell receptor (beta chain) appears in the sequencing data of a study of vaccination and CD4 T cells after COVID-19. Study at large: Cells were stimulated with overlapping spike peptides from SARS-CoV-2, HCoV-NL63, HCoV-OC43 and HCoV-229E.

Turning to this clonotype: Its antigen is undetermined.

Cultured CD4+ T cell DNA underwent sequencing with the Oncomine TCR Beta short-read assay. Genomic DNA was taken out of cultured CD4+ T cells by extraction. Via MiXCR, TCRdb re-called the PCR reads, giving one row per CDR3 protein. The sample contains almost 20,000 distinct CDR3 sequences, approximately 42% of which appear only once. Study outcomes and limitations: SARS-CoV-2-reactive clonotypes showed a nonsignificant median rise from around 20 to 38.

Treatment in this sample: approximately 9-day PBMC culture with coronavirus spike peptide pools or control peptides (ViraFEST assay). IL-2 at about 9.3 IU/ml and peptide pools at about 9.5 ug/ml were added to PBMCs cultured at roughly 2 million per well. Trimming removed 4 bases at V and 6 bases at J, with 11 bases between. The CDR3 consists of 12 residues. The germline CDR1 and CDR2 sequences are DFQATT and SNEGSKA (reference sequence). The chain joins TRBV20-1 to TRBJ2-3; D unresolved. This clonotype was obtained from a human donor who received a COVID-19 vaccine. This sample comprised CD4+ T cells from blood, cultured in vitro, obtained before SARS-CoV-2 vaccination. CDR3 protein: CSAIAARDTQYF. Written as DNA, the CDR3 is TGCAGTGCTATTGCGGCCCGTGATACGCAGTATTTT.